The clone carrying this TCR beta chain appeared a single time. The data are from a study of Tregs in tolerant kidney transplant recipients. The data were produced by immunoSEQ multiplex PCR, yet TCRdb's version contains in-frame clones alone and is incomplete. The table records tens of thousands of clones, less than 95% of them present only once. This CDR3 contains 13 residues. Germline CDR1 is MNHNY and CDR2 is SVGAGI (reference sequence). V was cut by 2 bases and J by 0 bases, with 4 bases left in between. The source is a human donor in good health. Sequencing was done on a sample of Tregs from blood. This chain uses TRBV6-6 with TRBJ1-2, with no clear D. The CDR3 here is CASSYSSNYGYTF. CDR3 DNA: TGTGCCAGCAGTTACAGCTCTAACTATGGCTACACCTTC.